This TCR beta chain originates from a study of blood T cell repertoires in COVID-19. Germline V gives CDR1 SNHLY, CDR2 FYNNEI. The CDR3 spans 12 residues. The V end lost 0 bases, the J end lost 7 bases, and 6 bases lay between the germline ends. The data were produced by immunoSEQ multiplex PCR, yet TCRdb's version contains in-frame clones alone and is incomplete. The sample has under 150,000 clones, 80% to 90% seen once. The receptor's source is a woman aged 35 to 49 with acute or convalescent COVID-19. Sequencing input: peripheral blood. V usage is TRBV2 and J usage is TRBJ1-2, with unresolved D. CDR3 sequence reads: CASSEAWSGYTF. DNA of the CDR3: TGTGCCAGCAGTGAAGCGTGGAGTGGCTACACCTTC.